One and the same sample provided the 17 T cell receptor beta chains below, sequenced in a study of shared clonotypes between healthy human individuals. The method was immunoSEQ multiplex PCR; TCRdb's version includes in-frame clones alone and lacks a portion of them. The repertoire holds about 2.3 million clones, with roughly 90% as singletons. Sequenced sample: naive CD4+ T cells from PBMCs. The subset denotes: CD45RA+ positively selected. Source of these receptors: a man aged 18 to 30 in good health. Some clones in this sample may be carry-over from other donors' samples.

The rearrangement joins TRBV29-1 to TRBJ2-3; the match to TRBD2 covers 7 bases. Germline values: CDR1 SQVTM, CDR2 ANQGSEA. The J segment lost 2 bases and the V segment lost 7 bases, leaving 12 bases of the junction unmatched. The CDR3 length is 15 residues. Here the CDR3 reads CSATGTTGATDTQYF. In nucleotides, the CDR3 is TGCAGCGCTACCGGGACTACTGGAGCCACAGATACGCAGTATTTT.

The chain uses TRBV7-2 and TRBJ2-3; 10 bases are a match to TRBD2. CDR1 and CDR2 (germline): SGHTA, FQGNSA. Trimming cost V 0 bases and J 6 bases; bases outside gene matches: 6. The CDR3 contains 16 residues. The DNA of the CDR3 is TGTGCCAGCAGCTTAGCGAGTAGCGGGAGGCCGGATACGCAGTATTTT. Protein: CASSLASSGRPDTQYF.

The chain carries TRBV6-6 and TRBJ1-5; D is possibly TRBD1 (5 bases). The CDR3 totals 15 residues. Germline V gene sequence: CDR1 MNHNY, CDR2 SVGAGI (reference sequence). Trimming stripped 6 bases from V and 0 bases from J, with 12 bases between. The CDR3 is CASSNRTGSNQPQHF. In DNA, the CDR3 is TGTGCCAGCAGCAACAGGACGGGTAGCAATCAGCCCCAGCATTTT.

This chain links TRBV28 with TRBJ1-3, with TRBD1 as a possible D gene (6 bases). CDR3 length: 15 amino acids. From germline, CDR1 is MDHEN and CDR2 SYDVKM. V lost 4 bases, J lost 0 bases, and 10 bases lay in between. CDR3 protein: CASSSGVSSGNTIYF. CDR3 DNA sequence: TGTGCCAGCAGTTCAGGGGTTTCCTCTGGAAACACCATATATTTT.

The chain links TRBV28 to TRBJ2-5; TRBD1 aligns across 8 bases. This CDR3 contains 15 residues. Losses at the gene ends were 6 bases for V and 4 bases for J; bases not matched to a gene: 10. Germline V gives CDR1 MDHEN, CDR2 SYDVKM. The CDR3 nucleotides are TGTGCCAGCAGGCTTGGACAGGGCCGGGGAGAGACCCAGTACTTC. Residues: CASRLGQGRGETQYF.

This clone has only one observation. The sample contains more than one DNA sequence encoding this CDR3. The V gene is TRBV19, the J gene TRBJ1-5, with 8 bases fitting TRBD1. In germline, CDR1 is LNHDA, CDR2 SQIVND (reference sequence). The CDR3 consists of 14 residues. V shed 4 bases and J 7 bases; nucleotides not matched to a gene: 6. CDR3 amino acids: CASSTGQGWQPQHF. The CDR3 bases are TGTGCCAGTAGTACAGGACAGGGCTGGCAGCCCCAGCATTTT.

In this sample, this clone turned up once. The rearrangement links TRBV7-3 to TRBJ1-1, with a tentative D call TRBD1 (5 bases). The CDR3 is 13 amino acids. From germline, CDR1 is SGHTA and CDR2 FQGTGA. The V end was cut by 3 bases, the J end by 8 bases, with 13 bases between. CDR3 loop: CASSFRYGAEAFF. CDR3 in DNA: TGTGCCAGCAGCTTCAGGTATGGGGCGGAAGCTTTCTTT.

The genes are TRBV7-2 and TRBJ1-2, with 8 bases that match TRBD1. Germline loops: CDR1 SGHTA, CDR2 FQGNSA. The CDR3 is made up of 14 amino acids. Trimming cost V 4 bases and J 2 bases; bases outside gene matches: 3. The CDR3 nucleotides are TGTGCCAGCAGCTCTACAGGGGGGAACTATGGCTACACCTTC. Encoded protein: CASSSTGGNYGYTF.

The V call is TRBV19, the J call TRBJ2-1, with 10 bases lining up with TRBD2. After removal of 6 bases from V and 7 bases from J, the junction contained 9 bases not matched to a gene. This CDR3 has 15 amino acids. Germline CDR1 is LNHDA and CDR2 is SQIVND (reference sequence). The CDR3 protein is CASSALAGVVNEQFF. The CDR3, as DNA: TGTGCCAGTAGCGCCCTAGCGGGAGTGGTTAATGAGCAGTTCTTC.

The rearrangement uses TRBV27 and TRBJ2-7; 11 bases agree with TRBD2. Germline-derived CDR1 and CDR2 are MNHEY and SMNVEV (reference sequence). V was clipped by 1 base and J by 2 bases; unmatched bases: 16. This CDR3 has 20 amino acids. Written as DNA, the CDR3 is TGTGCCAGCAGTTTATACGGACAGGGCAGTAATAGCGGGAGGGCCTACGAGCAGTACTTC. Translated: CASSLYGQGSNSGRAYEQYF.

Concerning this clone: This specimen includes other DNA sequences encoding the same CDR3. The chain carries TRBV5-4 and TRBJ2-3; no firm D call. The CDR3 spans 12 residues. CDR1 is SGHNT, CDR2 YYREEE, per germline (reference sequence). V dropped 4 bases and J dropped 5 bases, with 8 bases sitting between them. The CDR3 DNA sequence: TGTGCCAGCAGCCTAAGTGGAGATACGCAGTATTTT. This encodes CASSLSGDTQYF.

V gene TRBV29-1 combines with J gene TRBJ2-1, with D tentatively TRBD2 (5 bases). Germline V gene data show CDR1 as SQVTM and CDR2 as ANQGSEA. Deletions cut 3 bases from V and 4 bases from J, with 13 bases between. The CDR3 contains 14 residues. CDR3 nucleotide sequence: TGCAGCGTTGAGTTAGCGCGAAAGTACAATGAGCAGTTCTTC. Translating gives CSVELARKYNEQFF.

The rearrangement links TRBV7-9 to TRBJ1-5, with D maybe TRBD1 (6 bases). The germline V gene has CDR1 SEHNR and CDR2 FQNEAQ (reference sequence). This CDR3 is 16 amino acids long. Trimming removed 3 bases from V and 3 bases from J, with 15 bases in between. CDR3 sequence (DNA): TGTGCCAGCAGCTTCCTCGTTCCAGGGGTCAATCAGCCCCAGCATTTT. This encodes CASSFLVPGVNQPQHF.

V gene TRBV7-3 combines with J gene TRBJ2-1; D tentatively reads TRBD1 or TRBD2 (5 bases each). Germline V gives CDR1 SGHTA, CDR2 FQGTGA. This CDR3 has 13 residues. V lost 4 bases and J 6 bases, leaving 10 bases between the germline ends. CDR3 DNA sequence: TGTGCCAGCAGCTGGGGACGGGGCAATGAGCAGTTCTTC. Its translation: CASSWGRGNEQFF.

V usage is TRBV11-2 and J usage is TRBJ2-3; 7 nucleotides agree with TRBD2. Germline V gene data show CDR1 as SGHAT and CDR2 as FQNNGV. Unmatched junction bases numbered 11, after V lost 5 bases and J lost 3 bases. The CDR3 is 16 residues long. CDR3 DNA: TGTGCCAGCAGCCCCTTATGGGGGAGGGCAACAGATACGCAGTATTTT. It specifies CASSPLWGRATDTQYF.

V is TRBV4-1 and J is TRBJ2-7; TRBD1 agrees at 10 bases. V shed 0 bases, J shed 1 base, and the junction held 15 bases outside the gene matches. The CDR3 runs 20 residues. The germline V gene has CDR1 MGHRA and CDR2 YSYEKL. Here the CDR3 reads CASSQDMVTGTGVRSYEQYF. The CDR3 bases are TGCGCCAGCAGCCAAGATATGGTTACGGGGACAGGGGTAAGATCCTACGAGCAGTACTTC.

Worth noting for this clone: Other DNA sequences in the same sample also yield this CDR3. V gene TRBV9 combines with J gene TRBJ1-4, with D unclear. Per germline, CDR1 SGDLS and CDR2 YYNGEE. With 0 bases removed from V and 0 bases from J, the gap between germline ends came to 9 bases. CDR3 length: 16 amino acids. The CDR3: CASSVGGSATNEKLFF. The CDR3 DNA sequence: TGTGCCAGCAGCGTAGGGGGAAGTGCAACTAATGAAAAACTGTTTTTT.